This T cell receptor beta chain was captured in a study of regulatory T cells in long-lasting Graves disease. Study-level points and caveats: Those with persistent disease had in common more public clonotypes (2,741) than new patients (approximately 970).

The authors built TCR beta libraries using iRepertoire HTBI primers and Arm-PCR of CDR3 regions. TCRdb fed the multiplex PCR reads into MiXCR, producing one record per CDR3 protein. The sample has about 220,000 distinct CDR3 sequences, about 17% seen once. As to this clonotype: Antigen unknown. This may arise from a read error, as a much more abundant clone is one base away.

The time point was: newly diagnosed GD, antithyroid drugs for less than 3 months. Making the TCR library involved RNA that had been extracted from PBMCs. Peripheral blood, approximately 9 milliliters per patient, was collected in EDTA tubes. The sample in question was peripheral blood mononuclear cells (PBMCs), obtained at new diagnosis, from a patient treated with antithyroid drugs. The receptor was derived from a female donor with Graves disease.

CDR3 loop: CASSSSGIRGEQFF. The CDR3 DNA is TGTGCCAGCAGCTCTAGCGGGATCCGTGGTGAGCAGTTCTTC. The rearrangement links TRBV11-2 to TRBJ2-1, with 9 nucleotides matching TRBD2. The V gene end was trimmed by 4 bases and the J gene end by 9 bases; junction bases not matched to a gene: 7. This CDR3 is 14 amino acids long. The germline V gene has CDR1 SGHAT and CDR2 FQNNGV.